Following are 11 T cell receptor beta chains from one sample sequenced in a study of response to subunit inactivated influenza vaccine. TCRdb redid the calling of the RT-PCR reads with MiXCR, one entry per CDR3 protein. The sample holds hundreds of thousands of distinct CDR3 sequences, approximately 15% seen once. This specimen consisted of PBMCs from blood, obtained less than 15 days before vaccination. Receptors were obtained from a middle-aged man who received an inactivated influenza vaccine.

This clonotype was recorded at least ten times. The chain links TRBV6-1 to TRBJ2-2; TRBD2 matches 7 bases. Germline V gene sequence: CDR1 MNHNS, CDR2 SASEGT. This CDR3 region has 15 residues. The ends lost 6 bases at V and 4 bases at J; junction bases unmatched: 8. The CDR3 DNA reads TGTGCCAGCAGCGATGGGGGGAGGGGCACCGGGGAGCTGTTTTTT. The encoded protein is CASSDGGRGTGELFF.

Only a few counts were recorded for this clonotype. The rearrangement uses TRBV9 and TRBJ2-1, with a possible D match to TRBD2 (8 bases). V lost 0 bases, J lost 6 bases, and 19 bases lay in between. From germline, CDR1 is SGDLS and CDR2 YYNGEE. The CDR3 is 17 residues long. CDR3: CASSVGPLAAGGNEQFF. The DNA for the CDR3 is TGTGCCAGCAGCGTAGGCCCACTAGCGGCAGGGGGCAATGAGCAGTTCTTC.

This clonotype was seen more than once but under ten times. The J gene is TRBJ2-3, the V gene TRBV7-3, with D maybe TRBD1 (6 bases). The CDR3 is 16 residues long. CDR1 SGHTA and CDR2 FQGTGA come from the germline V gene. V lost 0 bases to trimming and J lost 0 bases, with 10 bases between them. The CDR3: CASSLTGAQSTDTQYF. In DNA, the CDR3 is TGTGCCAGCAGCTTAACGGGGGCTCAAAGCACAGATACGCAGTATTTT.

The chain combines TRBV20-1 with TRBJ2-2; 9 positions agree with TRBD2. There are 15 residues in the CDR3. V shed 3 bases and J 2 bases; nucleotides not matched to a gene: 4. The V gene's germline CDR1 is DFQATT and CDR2 SNEGSKA (reference sequence). CDR3 region: CSARELAGNTGELFF. CDR3 coding DNA: TGCAGTGCTAGGGAGCTAGCGGGAAACACCGGGGAGCTGTTTTTT.

The CDR3 region has the DNA TGTGCCACCAGCAGGATCCGGGACCTCTACAATGAGCAGTTCTTC. Protein sequence: CATSRIRDLYNEQFF. The rearrangement links TRBV15 to TRBJ2-1; TRBD1 or TRBD2 may be the D gene (5 bases each). Germline loops: CDR1 LNHNV, CDR2 YYDKDF (reference sequence). V lost 3 bases, J lost 3 bases, and 12 bases lay in between. The CDR3 consists of 15 residues.

This clonotype was counted at least ten times. The V and J genes are TRBV7-2 and TRBJ2-1; 8 bases match TRBD1. From germline, CDR1 is SGHTA and CDR2 FQGNSA. With V trimmed by 3 bases and J by 6 bases, 4 bases remained unmatched. This CDR3 spans 14 amino acids. CDR3 in amino acids: CASSFGQGGNEQFF. The CDR3 region has the DNA TGTGCCAGCAGCTTCGGACAGGGTGGCAATGAGCAGTTCTTC.

This clonotype showed up just a few times. The CDR3 reads CASSSNFMTEQYF. Written as DNA, the CDR3 is TGTGCCAGCAGCTCAAATTTTATGACCGAGCAGTACTTC. J is TRBJ2-7 and V is TRBV7-3; no reliable D call. CDR1 and CDR2 (germline): SGHTA, FQGTGA. V lost 4 bases, J lost 6 bases, and 13 bases lay in between. The CDR3 consists of 13 residues.

V usage is TRBV4-2 and J usage is TRBJ2-5; 7 bases match TRBD2. The CDR3 is made up of 15 amino acids. Germline V gene data show CDR1 as LGHNA and CDR2 as YNFKEQ. V dropped 1 base and J dropped 2; count of bases not matched to a gene: 4. The CDR3 protein is CASSQGTRDQETQYF. In nucleotides, the CDR3 is TGTGCCAGCAGCCAAGGGACTAGAGATCAAGAGACCCAGTACTTC.

This clonotype was recorded a few times. In DNA form, the CDR3 reads TGTGCCAGCAGCCAACGGGACACCCAATCGGGGGAGCAGTACTTC. This translates into CASSQRDTQSGEQYF. The chain has TRBV11-3 and TRBJ2-7; D is possibly TRBD1 (6 bases). The germline CDR1 and CDR2 sequences are SGHNT and YENEEA. This CDR3 region has 15 residues. Trimming removed 5 bases from V and 7 bases from J, with 21 bases in between.

This chain uses TRBV9 with TRBJ2-7; TRBD1 is a possible D gene (6 bases). This CDR3 spans 14 amino acids. The germline gives CDR1 SGDLS, CDR2 YYNGEE. V lost 6 bases, J lost 5 bases, and 18 bases lay in between. CDR3 bases: TGTGCCAGCACCCCAGGGGTCTACGACAACGAGCAGTACTTC. As protein: CASTPGVYDNEQYF.

This clonotype has only a few counts. J is TRBJ1-2 and V is TRBV20-1; D is undetermined. The CDR3 totals 12 residues. V lost 5 bases to trimming and J lost 2 bases, with 9 bases between them. Germline values: CDR1 DFQATT, CDR2 SNEGSKA (reference sequence). CDR3 sequence: CSAQGGNYGYTF. The CDR3 bases are TGCAGTGCTCAAGGCGGCAACTATGGCTACACCTTC.